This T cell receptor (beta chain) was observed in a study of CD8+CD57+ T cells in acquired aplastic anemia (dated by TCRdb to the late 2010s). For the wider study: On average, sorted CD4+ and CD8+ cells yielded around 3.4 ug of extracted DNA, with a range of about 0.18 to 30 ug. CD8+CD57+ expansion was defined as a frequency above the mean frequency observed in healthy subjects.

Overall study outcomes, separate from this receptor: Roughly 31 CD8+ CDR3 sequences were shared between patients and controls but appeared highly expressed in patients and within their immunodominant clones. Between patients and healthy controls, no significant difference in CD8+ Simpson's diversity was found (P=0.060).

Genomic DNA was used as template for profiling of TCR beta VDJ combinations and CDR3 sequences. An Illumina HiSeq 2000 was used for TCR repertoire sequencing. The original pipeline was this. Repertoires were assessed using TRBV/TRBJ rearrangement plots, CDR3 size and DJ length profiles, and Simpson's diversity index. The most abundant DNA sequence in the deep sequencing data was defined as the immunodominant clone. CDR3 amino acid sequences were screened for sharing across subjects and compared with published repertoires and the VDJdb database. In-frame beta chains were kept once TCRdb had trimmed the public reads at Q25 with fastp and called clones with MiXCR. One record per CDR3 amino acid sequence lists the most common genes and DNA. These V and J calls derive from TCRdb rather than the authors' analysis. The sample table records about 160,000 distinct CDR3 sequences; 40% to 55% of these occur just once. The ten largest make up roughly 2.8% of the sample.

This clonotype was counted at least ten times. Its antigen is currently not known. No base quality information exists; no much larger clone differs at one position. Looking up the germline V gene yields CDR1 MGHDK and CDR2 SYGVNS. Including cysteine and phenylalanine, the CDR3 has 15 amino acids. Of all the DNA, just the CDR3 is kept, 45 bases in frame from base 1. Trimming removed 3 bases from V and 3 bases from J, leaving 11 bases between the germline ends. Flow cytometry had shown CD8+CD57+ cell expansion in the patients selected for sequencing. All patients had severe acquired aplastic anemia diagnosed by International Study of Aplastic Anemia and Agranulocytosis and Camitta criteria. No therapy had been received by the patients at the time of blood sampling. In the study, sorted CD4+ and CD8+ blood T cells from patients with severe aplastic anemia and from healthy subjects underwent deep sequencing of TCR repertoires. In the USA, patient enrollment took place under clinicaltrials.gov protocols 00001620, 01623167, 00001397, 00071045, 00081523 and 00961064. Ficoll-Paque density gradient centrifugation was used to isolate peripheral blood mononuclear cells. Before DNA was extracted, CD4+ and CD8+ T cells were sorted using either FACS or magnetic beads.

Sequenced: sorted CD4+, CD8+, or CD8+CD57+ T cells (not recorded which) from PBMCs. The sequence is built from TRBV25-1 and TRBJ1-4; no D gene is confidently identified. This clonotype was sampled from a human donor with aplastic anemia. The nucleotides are TGTGCCAGCAGTGATCTGGCCAGCTCTAATGAAAAACTGTTTTTT. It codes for CASSDLASSNEKLFF.